The 2 T cell receptor beta chains reported below all come from one sample, sequenced in a study of T cell repertoires in cytomegalovirus infection. MiXCR, run by TCRdb on the reads, gives a single entry per CDR3 protein. The table lists some 100,000 distinct CDR3 sequences, 23% of them singletons. The sample was CD8+ T cells from PBMCs. These TCRs come from a human donor in good health (CMV status not recorded). Some clones in this sample may be carry-over from other donors' samples.

The genes are TRBV28 and TRBJ1-2; no clear D gene. V lost 4 bases to trimming and J lost 8 bases, with 11 bases between them. The CDR3 loop spans 12 amino acids. Germline lookup yields CDR1 MDHEN and CDR2 SYDVKM. The CDR3 DNA reads TGTGCCAGCAGTTCCCCCCTTGGGGGCTACACCTTC. Translation: CASSSPLGGYTF.

The chain has TRBV30 and TRBJ2-7, with D perhaps being TRBD1 or TRBD2 (6 bases each). This CDR3 has 14 amino acids. V lost 4 bases and J lost 7, with 20 bases in between. CDR1 and CDR2 from the germline V gene are GTSNPN and SVGIG (reference sequence). DNA of the CDR3: TGTGCCTGGAACTTGGATTGGGGGGCGGGGGAGCAGTACTTC. This translates into CAWNLDWGAGEQYF.